This TCR beta chain was observed in a study of human T cells and chemical hapten exposure. Unique molecular identifiers were linked by the library to individual cDNA molecules. In TCRdb, the reads were re-called with MiXCR into one record per CDR3 protein. Among about 120,000 distinct CDR3 sequences, less than 10% were seen once, and the ten largest hold approximately 1.4%. This clonotype was picked up many times. The germline CDR1 and CDR2 sequences are SQVTM and ANQGSEA. The CDR3 is made up of 11 amino acids. Someone pulled total RNA out of unfractionated whole blood. This chain uses TRBV29-1 with TRBJ1-2, with D unresolved. This TCR was sampled from a human donor in good health. Some clones in this sample may be carry-over from other donors' samples. Material: whole blood. The CDR3 is CRRAGNYGYTF. The CDR3 DNA reads as TGCCGGCGGGCAGGAAACTATGGCTACACCTTC.